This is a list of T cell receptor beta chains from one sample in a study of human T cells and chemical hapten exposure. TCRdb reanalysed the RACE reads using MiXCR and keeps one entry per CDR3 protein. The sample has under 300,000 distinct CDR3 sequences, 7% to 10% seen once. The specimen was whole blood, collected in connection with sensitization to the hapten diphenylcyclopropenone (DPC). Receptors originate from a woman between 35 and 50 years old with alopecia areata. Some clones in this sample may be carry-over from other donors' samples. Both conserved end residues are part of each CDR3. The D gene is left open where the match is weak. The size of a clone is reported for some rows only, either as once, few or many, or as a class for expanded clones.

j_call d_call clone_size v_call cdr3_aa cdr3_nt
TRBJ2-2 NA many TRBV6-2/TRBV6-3 CASSRLENTGELFF TGTGCCAGCAGCAGACTAGAGAACACCGGGGAGCTGTTTTTT
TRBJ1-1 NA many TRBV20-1 CSASGPVTEAFF TGCAGTGCTAGCGGACCGGTCACTGAAGCTTTCTTT
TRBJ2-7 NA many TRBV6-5 CASSYSFGSYEQYF TGTGCCAGCAGTTACAGTTTCGGTTCCTACGAGCAGTACTTC
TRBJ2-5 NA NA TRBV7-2 CASSPRGQGSGQETQYF TGTGCCAGCAGCCCCCGAGGGCAGGGCAGCGGGCAAGAGACCCAGTACTTC
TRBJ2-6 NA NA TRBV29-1 CSVTAGANVLTF TGCAGCGTCACTGCTGGGGCCAACGTCCTGACTTTC
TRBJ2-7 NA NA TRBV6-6 CATVEVTNYEQYF TGTGCGACAGTGGAGGTCACCAACTACGAGCAGTACTTC
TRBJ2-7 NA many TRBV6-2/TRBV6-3 CASSRTEPSYEQYF TGTGCCAGCAGTCGGACGGAACCCTCCTACGAGCAGTACTTC
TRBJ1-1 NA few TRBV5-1 CASSPGALTEAFF TGCGCCAGCAGCCCTGGGGCCCTAACTGAAGCTTTCTTT
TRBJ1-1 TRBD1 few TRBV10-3 CAISLTGVNTEAFF TGTGCCATCAGTCTAACAGGGGTGAACACTGAAGCTTTCTTT
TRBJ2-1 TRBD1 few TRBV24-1 CATSAGGSYNEQFF TGTGCCACCAGTGCAGGGGGCTCCTACAATGAGCAGTTCTTC
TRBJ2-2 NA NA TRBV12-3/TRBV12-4 CASSPRVGTGELFF TGTGCCAGCAGTCCCCGCGTCGGCACCGGGGAGCTGTTTTTT
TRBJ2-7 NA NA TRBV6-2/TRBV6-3 CASSTKDWSGPAYEQYF TGTGCCAGCAGTACCAAGGACTGGAGCGGACCCGCCTACGAGCAGTACTTC
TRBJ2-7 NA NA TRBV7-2 CASSRQGGDYEQYF TGTGCCAGCAGCAGACAGGGAGGGGACTACGAGCAGTACTTC
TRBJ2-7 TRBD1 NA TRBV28 CASRPSGGGWSEQYF TGTGCCAGCAGACCCTCAGGGGGCGGGTGGAGCGAGCAGTACTTC
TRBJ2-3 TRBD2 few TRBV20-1 CSMKAGDGTDTQYF TGCAGTATGAAAGCGGGAGACGGCACAGATACGCAGTATTTT
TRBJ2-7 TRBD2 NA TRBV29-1 CSVFQRGALQYF TGCAGCGTTTTCCAGCGGGGAGCGTTGCAGTACTTC
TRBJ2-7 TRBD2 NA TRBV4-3 CASSQDGSTSGSTYEQYF TGCGCCAGCAGCCAAGATGGGTCAACTAGCGGGAGTACTTACGAGCAGTACTTC
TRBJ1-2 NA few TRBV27 CASSPYAGGNYGYTF TGTGCCAGCAGTCCTTACGCGGGAGGAAACTATGGCTACACCTTC
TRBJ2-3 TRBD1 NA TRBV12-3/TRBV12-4 CASSFGTVPDTQYF TGTGCCAGCAGTTTTGGGACAGTACCAGATACGCAGTATTTT
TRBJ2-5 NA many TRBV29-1 CSVVRMDRQETQYF TGCAGCGTTGTCAGGATGGACAGACAAGAGACCCAGTACTTC
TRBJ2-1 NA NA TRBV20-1 CSARSRLGNEQFF TGCAGTGCTAGATCCCGATTGGGCAATGAGCAGTTCTTC
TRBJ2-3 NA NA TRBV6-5 CASSRGKGDTQYF TGTGCCAGCAGTCGGGGGAAAGGAGATACGCAGTATTTT
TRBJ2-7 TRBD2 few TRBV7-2 CASGTTSGYYEQYF TGTGCCAGCGGGACGACTAGCGGATACTACGAGCAGTACTTC
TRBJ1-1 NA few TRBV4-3 CASSQGAGLNTEAFF TGCGCCAGCAGCCAAGGGGCAGGGTTGAACACTGAAGCTTTCTTT
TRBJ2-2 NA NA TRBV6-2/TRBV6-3 CASSYRQYLSNTGELFF TGTGCCAGCAGTTATCGTCAATACCTTTCGAACACCGGGGAGCTGTTTTTT
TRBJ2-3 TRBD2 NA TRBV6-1 CASSGGLAPTDTQYF TGTGCCAGTTCGGGGGGACTAGCGCCCACAGATACGCAGTATTTT
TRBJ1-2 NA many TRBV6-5 CASSYDQSLYGYTF TGTGCCAGCAGTTACGATCAGTCTCTCTATGGCTACACCTTC
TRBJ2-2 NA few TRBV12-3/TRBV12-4 CASSFGLLDGELFF TGTGCCAGCAGTTTTGGCCTCCTGGACGGGGAGCTGTTTTTT
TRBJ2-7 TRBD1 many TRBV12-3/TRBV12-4 CASSREGATYEQYF TGTGCCAGCAGTCGCGAGGGGGCGACGTACGAGCAGTACTTC
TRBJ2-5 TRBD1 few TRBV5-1 CASSLENRGRETQYF TGCGCCAGCAGCTTGGAGAACAGGGGGAGGGAGACCCAGTACTTC
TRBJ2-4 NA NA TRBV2 CASSLWSENIQYF TGTGCCAGCAGTCTCTGGTCGGAAAACATTCAGTACTTC
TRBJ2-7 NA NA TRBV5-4 CASSVVQGTYEQYF TGTGCCAGCAGCGTGGTCCAGGGGACCTACGAGCAGTACTTC
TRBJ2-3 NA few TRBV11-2 CASSPVGPSTDTQYF TGTGCCAGCAGCCCGGTCGGGCCTAGCACAGATACGCAGTATTTT
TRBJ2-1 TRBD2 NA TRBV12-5 CASGLSTSESYNEQFF TGTGCTAGTGGTTTATCGACTAGCGAGTCCTACAATGAGCAGTTCTTC
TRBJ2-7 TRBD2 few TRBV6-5 CASSYSGRAGGAAF TGTGCCAGCAGTTATTCGGGCCGAGCGGGAGGGGCCGCCTTC
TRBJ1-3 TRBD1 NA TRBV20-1 CSARDPGGSGNTIYF TGCAGTGCTAGAGATCCAGGGGGATCAGGAAACACCATATATTTT
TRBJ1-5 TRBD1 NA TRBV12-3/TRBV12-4 CASSSGQGIDQPQHF TGTGCCAGCAGTTCGGGACAGGGCATCGATCAGCCCCAGCATTTT
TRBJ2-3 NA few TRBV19 CASSDLRGDTQYF TGTGCCAGTAGCGATCTCCGAGGGGATACGCAGTATTTT
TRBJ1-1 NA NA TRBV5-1 CASNSDGTSLEEAFF TGCGCCAGCAACTCCGACGGGACAAGCCTTGAGGAAGCTTTCTTT
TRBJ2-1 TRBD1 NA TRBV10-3 CAIGTGAPEQFF TGTGCCATCGGGACAGGGGCCCCCGAGCAGTTCTTC
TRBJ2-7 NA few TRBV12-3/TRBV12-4 CASSSKETYEQYF TGTGCCAGCAGTTCTAAGGAGACCTACGAGCAGTACTTC
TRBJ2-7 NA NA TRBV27 CASSLQGEAYEQYF TGTGCCAGCAGTTTACAGGGAGAAGCCTACGAGCAGTACTTC
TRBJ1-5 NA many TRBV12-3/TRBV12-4 CASSLSVGFNQPQHF TGTGCCAGCAGCCTCTCGGTGGGGTTCAATCAGCCCCAGCATTTT
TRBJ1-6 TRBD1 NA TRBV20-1 CSAQRQGRYNSPLHF TGCAGTGCCCAACGACAGGGCCGCTATAATTCACCCCTCCACTTT
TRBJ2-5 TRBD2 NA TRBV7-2 CASSLQRGEETQYF TGTGCCAGCAGCTTACAGCGGGGGGAAGAGACCCAGTACTTC